This T cell receptor beta chain was recovered during a study of molecular identifiers for immune sequencing clone quantification. There are 14 residues in the CDR3. V lost 5 bases and J lost 9, with 17 bases in between. Preparation of naive CD8 libraries involved roughly 20,000 to 1,100,000 sorted cells and 10%, 30% or 50% RNA. For naive CD8 T cells, sorting used the CD8+CD4-CCR7+CD45RA+ phenotype. This clonotype was recorded at least ten times. Its target is not known. Whole-study results and caveats: Spike-in Jurkat TCR RNA from a single cell reportedly registered among 900,000 to 1,000,000 naive cells.

Bulk TCR libraries were made with methods that had been previously described and with listed TCR primers. TCRdb itself ran the PCR reads through MiXCR, one entry per CDR3 protein. The table records some 320,000 distinct CDR3 sequences, about a fifth of them present only once. Sequenced material: naive CD8+ T cells from blood, with Jurkat cell RNA spiked in. Subset given: FACS-sorted CD8+CD4-CCR7+CD45RA+ naive T cells. The receptor was derived from a human donor in good health. Some libraries in this study had Jurkat cell RNA spiked in. V is TRBV12-3 or TRBV12-4 and J is TRBJ1-5, with no clear D. The CDR3 nucleotides are TGTGCCAGCAGTACGCGGACGGATATTGCGCCCCAGCATTTT. It encodes CASSTRTDIAPQHF.